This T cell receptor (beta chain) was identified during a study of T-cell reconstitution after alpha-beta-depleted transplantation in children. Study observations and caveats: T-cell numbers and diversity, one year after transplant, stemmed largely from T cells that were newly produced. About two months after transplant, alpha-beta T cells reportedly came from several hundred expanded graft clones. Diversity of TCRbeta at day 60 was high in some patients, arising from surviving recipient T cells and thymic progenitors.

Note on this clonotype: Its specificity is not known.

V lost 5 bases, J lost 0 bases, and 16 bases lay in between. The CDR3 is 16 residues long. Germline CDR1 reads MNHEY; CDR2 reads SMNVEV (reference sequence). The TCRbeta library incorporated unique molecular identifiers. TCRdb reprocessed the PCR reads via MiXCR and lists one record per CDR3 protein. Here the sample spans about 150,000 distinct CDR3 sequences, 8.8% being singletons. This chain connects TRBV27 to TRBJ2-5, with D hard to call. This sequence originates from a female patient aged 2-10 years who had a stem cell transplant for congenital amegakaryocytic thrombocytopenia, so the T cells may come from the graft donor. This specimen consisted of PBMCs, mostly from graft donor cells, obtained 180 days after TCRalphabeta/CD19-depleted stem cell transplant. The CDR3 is CASSLRSDPYQETQYF. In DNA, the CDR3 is TGTGCCAGCAGTCTAAGATCAGACCCGTACCAAGAGACCCAGTACTTC.